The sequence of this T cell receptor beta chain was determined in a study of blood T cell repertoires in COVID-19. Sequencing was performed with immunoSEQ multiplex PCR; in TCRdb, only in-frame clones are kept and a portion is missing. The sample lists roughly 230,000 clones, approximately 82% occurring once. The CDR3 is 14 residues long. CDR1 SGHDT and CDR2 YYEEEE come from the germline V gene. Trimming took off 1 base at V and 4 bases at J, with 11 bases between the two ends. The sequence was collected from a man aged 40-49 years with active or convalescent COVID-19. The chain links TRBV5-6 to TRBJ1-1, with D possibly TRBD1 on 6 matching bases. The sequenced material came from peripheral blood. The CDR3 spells CASSLSGAGTEAFF. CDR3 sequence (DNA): TGTGCCAGCAGCTTGTCAGGGGCTGGCACTGAAGCTTTCTTT.